Shown below are 14 T cell receptor beta chains from a single sample sequenced in a study of T cells after posttransplantation cyclophosphamide. Some clones are missing from TCRdb's copy, which holds only in-frame ones; the method was immunoSEQ multiplex PCR. Observed are nearly 25,000 clones, no singletons, with the top ten taking approximately 4.7%. Sequences were obtained from PBMCs. Receptors originate from a woman in her fifties or sixties in good health, CMV-negative, and a related stem cell transplant donor.

This clone has at least ten counts. V gene TRBV2 combines with J gene TRBJ2-5; the match to TRBD2 covers 10 bases. The germline CDR1 and CDR2 sequences are SNHLY and FYNNEI. J gave up 2 bases and V 5 bases, and 5 bases lay outside the gene matches. The CDR3 runs 15 residues. For the CDR3, the DNA is TGTGCCAGCAGTACCGGGACTAGCGTACAAGAGACCCAGTACTTC. This translates into CASSTGTSVQETQYF.

This clone was observed at least ten times. The chain employs TRBV7-3 and TRBJ2-5, with TRBD1 matching over 9 bases. V lost 5 bases to trimming and J lost 1 base; unmatched junction nucleotides: 8. Germline CDR1 reads SGHTA; CDR2 reads FQGTGA. CDR3 length: 16 residues. The CDR3 protein is CASSATGGASQETQYF. Here the CDR3 DNA reads TGTGCCAGCAGCGCAACAGGGGGCGCCTCCCAAGAGACCCAGTACTTC.

This clone was recorded many times. The chain joins TRBV5-1 to TRBJ2-2; the D is unclear. Germline V CDR1 and CDR2: SGHRS, YFSETQ. V was cut by 0 bases and J by 3 bases, with 9 bases left in between. The CDR3 loop spans 15 amino acids. DNA for the CDR3: TGCGCCAGCAGCTTGGAACGCCAGGACACCGGGGAGCTGTTTTTT. As protein: CASSLERQDTGELFF.

This clone was seen repeatedly, ten times or more. The chain recombines TRBV27 with TRBJ2-3, with 7 positions matching TRBD2. The V gene end was trimmed by 4 bases and the J gene end by 7 bases; junction bases not matched to a gene: 5. Germline CDR1 reads MNHEY; CDR2 reads SMNVEV (reference sequence). This CDR3 is built from 13 residues. CDR3 nucleotide sequence: TGTGCCAGCAGTTCTAGCGGCCGGCATACGCAGTATTTT. Translated: CASSSSGRHTQYF.

This clone was detected ten times or more. This chain joins TRBV19 and TRBJ2-5; 7 nucleotides agree with TRBD2. CDR3 length equals 15 residues. Losses at the gene ends were 1 base for V and 2 bases for J; bases not matched to a gene: 4. The germline CDR1 and CDR2 sequences are LNHDA and SQIVND (reference sequence). Written as DNA, the CDR3 is TGTGCCAGTAGTATAGTTGCTAGCGGACAAGAGACCCAGTACTTC. Protein product: CASSIVASGQETQYF.

This clone was seen repeatedly, ten times or more. V is TRBV11-2 and J is TRBJ2-5; 8 bases match TRBD2. V was pared by 3 bases and J by 1 base, with 1 base of the junction left unmatched. Germline CDR1 and CDR2: SGHAT and FQNNGV. The CDR3 is 14 residues long. The CDR3 protein is CASSLGLVQETQYF. CDR3 bases: TGTGCCAGCAGCTTGGGACTAGTCCAAGAGACCCAGTACTTC.

This clone has more than one count but fewer than ten. The chain has TRBV6-5 and TRBJ2-5; tentative D call: TRBD1 (6 bases). The better agreement between TRBJ2-7 and the DNA end casts doubt on the J call. The CDR3 length is 13 residues. Germline V gives CDR1 MNHEY, CDR2 SVGAGI. The DNA of the CDR3 is TGTGCCAGCAGTTACAGGGGGAGCTACGAGCAGTACTTC. It translates to CASSYRGSYEQYF.

This clone was found many times. The genes are TRBV7-9 and TRBJ2-1; perhaps TRBD1 as D (5 bases). This CDR3 has 19 residues. Germline loops: CDR1 SEHNR, CDR2 FQNEAQ (reference sequence). V gave up 4 bases and J gave up 9 bases, with 31 bases separating them. The CDR3 region is CASSSYSLTARLDRREQFF. The CDR3 DNA reads as TGTGCCAGCAGCTCCTATTCATTGACAGCCCGACTTGATCGCCGTGAGCAGTTCTTC.

This clone was recorded many times. V usage is TRBV19 and J usage is TRBJ1-2; D is unclear. The CDR3 covers 14 residues. Germline V gene lookup returns CDR1 LNHDA and CDR2 SQIVND (reference sequence). V was pared by 3 bases and J by 6 bases, with 14 bases between. The CDR3 is CASSIRGFSHGYTF. In DNA, the CDR3 is TGTGCCAGTAGTATCAGAGGGTTTAGTCATGGCTACACCTTC.

This clone was picked up many times. Written as DNA, the CDR3 is TGTGCCAGCAGTGGTTCCCCGGGACAGAGCCCTTACGAGCAGTACTTC. Its translation is CASSGSPGQSPYEQYF. The genes are TRBV6-1 and TRBJ2-7; 7 nucleotides line up with TRBD1. Germline V gives CDR1 MNHNS, CDR2 SASEGT. The CDR3 has 16 residues. V lost 4 bases and J lost 4; bases outside the gene matches: 13.

This clone was detected many times. A read error may account for a junction end that differs from germline. The rearrangement uses TRBV2 and TRBJ1-2; 12 bases map to TRBD1. The CDR3 contains 15 residues. The germline V gene has CDR1 SNHLY and CDR2 FYNNEI. This CDR3 reads CASSSAGGDRGPECF. The CDR3 region has the DNA TGTGCCAGCAGTTCCGCAGGAGGGGACAGGGGGCCTGAGTGCTTC.

This clone was recorded many times. The genes are TRBV27 and TRBJ2-6, with D tentatively TRBD1 (5 bases). From germline, CDR1 is MNHEY and CDR2 SMNVEV (reference sequence). The V end lost 1 base, the J end lost 0 bases, and 16 bases lay between the germline ends. The length of the CDR3 is 19 residues. The CDR3, as DNA: TGTGCCAGCAGTTTATTGGTTTCAGGGCTGATCTCTGGGGCCAACGTCCTGACTTTC. Its translation: CASSLLVSGLISGANVLTF.

This clone was seen at least ten times. The chain carries TRBV10-3 and TRBJ1-1; 9 nucleotides agree with TRBD1. Unmatched junction bases numbered 9, after V lost 7 bases and J lost 6 bases. This CDR3 is 14 amino acids long. Germline V gene lookup returns CDR1 ENHRY and CDR2 SYGVKD. For the CDR3, the DNA is TGTGCCATCACCGGGACAGGGATTGGGGCTGAAGCTTTCTTT. Translated, it gives CAITGTGIGAEAFF.

This clone was seen ten or more times. The J gene is TRBJ1-1, the V gene TRBV5-1; a possible D gene is TRBD1 (6 bases). Per the germline V gene, CDR1 is SGHRS and CDR2 is YFSETQ. The CDR3 sequence is 14 residues long. V lost 2 bases to trimming and J lost 1 base, with 9 bases between them. CDR3 nucleotides: TGCGCCAGCAGCTTCGACAGGCAGAACACTGAAGCTTTCTTT. This gives the protein CASSFDRQNTEAFF. The full variable domain, its missing parts supplied by reference TRBV5-1 and TRBJ1-1, is KAGVTQTPRYLIKTRGQQVTLSCSPISGHRSVSWYQQTPGQGLQFLFEYFSETQRNKGNFPGRFSGRQFSNSRSEMNVSTLELGDSALYLCASSFDRQNTEAFFGQGTRLTVV.